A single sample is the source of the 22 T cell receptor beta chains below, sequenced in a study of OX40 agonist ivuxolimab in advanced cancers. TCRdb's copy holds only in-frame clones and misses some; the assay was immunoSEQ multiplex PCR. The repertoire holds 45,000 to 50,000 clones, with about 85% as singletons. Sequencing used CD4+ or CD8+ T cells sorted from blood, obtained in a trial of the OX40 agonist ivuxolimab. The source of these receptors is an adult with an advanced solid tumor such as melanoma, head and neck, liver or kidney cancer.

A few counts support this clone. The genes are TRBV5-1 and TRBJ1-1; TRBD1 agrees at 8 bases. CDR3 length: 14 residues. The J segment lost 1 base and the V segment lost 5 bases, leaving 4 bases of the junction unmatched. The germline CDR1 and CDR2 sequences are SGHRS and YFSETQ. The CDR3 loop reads CASRLTGANTEAFF. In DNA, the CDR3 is TGCGCCAGCAGGTTGACAGGGGCGAACACTGAAGCTTTCTTT. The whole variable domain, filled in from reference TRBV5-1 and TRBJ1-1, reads KAGVTQTPRYLIKTRGQQVTLSCSPISGHRSVSWYQQTPGQGLQFLFEYFSETQRNKGNFPGRFSGRQFSNSRSEMNVSTLELGDSALYLCASRLTGANTEAFFGQGTRLTVV.

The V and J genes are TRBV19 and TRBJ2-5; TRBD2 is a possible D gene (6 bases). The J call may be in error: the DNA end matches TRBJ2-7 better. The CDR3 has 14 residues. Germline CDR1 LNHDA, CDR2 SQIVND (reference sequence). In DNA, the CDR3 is TGTGCCAGTAGTATTTCGACTAGCTCCTACGAGCAGTACTTC. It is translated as CASSISTSSYEQYF.

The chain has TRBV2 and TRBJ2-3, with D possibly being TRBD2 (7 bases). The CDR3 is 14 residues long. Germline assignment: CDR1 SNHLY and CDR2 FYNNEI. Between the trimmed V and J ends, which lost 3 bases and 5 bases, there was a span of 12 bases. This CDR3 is CASSERGRGDTQYF. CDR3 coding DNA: TGTGCCAGCAGTGAGAGGGGGAGGGGAGATACGCAGTATTTT. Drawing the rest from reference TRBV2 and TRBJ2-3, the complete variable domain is EPEVTQTPSHQVTQMGQEVILRCVPISNHLYFYWYRQILGQKVEFLVSFYNNEISEKSEIFDDQFSVERPDGSNFTLKIRSTKLEDSAMYFCASSERGRGDTQYFGPGTRLTVL.

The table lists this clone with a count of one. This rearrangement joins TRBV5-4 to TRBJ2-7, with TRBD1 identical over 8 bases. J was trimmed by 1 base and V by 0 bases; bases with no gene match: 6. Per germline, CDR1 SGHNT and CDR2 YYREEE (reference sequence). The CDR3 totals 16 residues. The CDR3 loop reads CASSLVRTGWSYEQYF. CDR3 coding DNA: TGTGCCAGCAGCTTGGTGCGGACAGGGTGGTCCTACGAGCAGTACTTC.

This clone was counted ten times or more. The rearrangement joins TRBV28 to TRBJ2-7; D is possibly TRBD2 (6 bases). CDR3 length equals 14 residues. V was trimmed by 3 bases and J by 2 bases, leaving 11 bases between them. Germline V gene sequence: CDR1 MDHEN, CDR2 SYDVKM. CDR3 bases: TGTGCCAGCAGTTTGGGACTGCAGGCCTACGAGCAGTACTTC. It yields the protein CASSLGLQAYEQYF.

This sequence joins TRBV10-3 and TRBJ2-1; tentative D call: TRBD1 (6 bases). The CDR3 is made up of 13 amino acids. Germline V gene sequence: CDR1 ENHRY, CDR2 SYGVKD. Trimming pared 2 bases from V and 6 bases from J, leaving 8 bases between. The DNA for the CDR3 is TGTGCCATCAGTGAGAGGGGGACCAATGAGCAGTTCTTC. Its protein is CAISERGTNEQFF.

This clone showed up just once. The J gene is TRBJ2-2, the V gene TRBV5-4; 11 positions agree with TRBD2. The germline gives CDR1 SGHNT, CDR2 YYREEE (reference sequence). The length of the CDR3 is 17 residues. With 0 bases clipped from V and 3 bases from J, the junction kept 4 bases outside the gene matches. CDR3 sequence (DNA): TGTGCCAGCAGCTTGGGAGGACTAGCGGGTCACACCGGGGAGCTGTTTTTT. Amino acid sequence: CASSLGGLAGHTGELFF. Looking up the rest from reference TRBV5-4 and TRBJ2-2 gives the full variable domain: ETGVTQSPTHLIKTRGQQVTLRCSSQSGHNTVSWYQQALGQGPQFIFQYYREEENGRGNFPPRFSGLQFPNYSSELNVNALELDDSALYLCASSLGGLAGHTGELFFGEGSRLTVL.

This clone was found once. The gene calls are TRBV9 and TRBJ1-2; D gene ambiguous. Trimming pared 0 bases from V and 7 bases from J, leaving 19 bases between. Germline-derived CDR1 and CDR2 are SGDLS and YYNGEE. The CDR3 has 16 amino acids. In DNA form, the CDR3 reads TGTGCCAGCAGCGTAGGGGAGGGATATTTTTCGGGTGGCTACACCTTC. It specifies CASSVGEGYFSGGYTF.

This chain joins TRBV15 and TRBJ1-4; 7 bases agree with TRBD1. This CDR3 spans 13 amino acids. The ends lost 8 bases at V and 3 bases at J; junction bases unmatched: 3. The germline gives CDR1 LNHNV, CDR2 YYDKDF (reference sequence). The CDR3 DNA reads TGTGCCACCCGGGGACAGTCTAATGAAAAACTGTTTTTT. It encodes CATRGQSNEKLFF.

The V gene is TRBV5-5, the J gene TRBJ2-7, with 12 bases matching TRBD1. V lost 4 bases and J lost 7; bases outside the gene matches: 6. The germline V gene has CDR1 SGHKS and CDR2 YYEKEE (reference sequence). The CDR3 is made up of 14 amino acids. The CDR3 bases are TGTGCCAGCAGCCTGGGGGACAGGGGGCGAGAGCAGTACTTC. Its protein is CASSLGDRGREQYF.

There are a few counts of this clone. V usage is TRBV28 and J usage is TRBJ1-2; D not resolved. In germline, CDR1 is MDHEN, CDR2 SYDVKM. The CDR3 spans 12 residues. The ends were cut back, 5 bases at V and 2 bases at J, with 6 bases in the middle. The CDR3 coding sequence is TGTGCCAGCAGTCCGTACAACTATGGCTACACCTTC. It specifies CASSPYNYGYTF.

The CDR3 here is CASSYSKGLNTEAFF. The CDR3 DNA follows: TGTGCCAGCAGTTACTCGAAAGGCCTAAACACTGAAGCTTTCTTT. This chain connects TRBV6-5 to TRBJ1-1; no definite D call. In germline, CDR1 is MNHEY, CDR2 SVGAGI. The V and J ends lost 0 bases and 2 bases respectively, with 10 bases between them. The CDR3 sequence is 15 residues long.

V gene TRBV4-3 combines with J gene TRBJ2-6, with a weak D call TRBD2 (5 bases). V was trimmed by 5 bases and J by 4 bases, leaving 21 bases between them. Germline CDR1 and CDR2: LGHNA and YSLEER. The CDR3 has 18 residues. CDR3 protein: CASSEHHEGASGANVLTF. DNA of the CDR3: TGCGCCAGCAGCGAACATCATGAGGGTGCCTCCGGGGCCAACGTCCTGACTTTC.

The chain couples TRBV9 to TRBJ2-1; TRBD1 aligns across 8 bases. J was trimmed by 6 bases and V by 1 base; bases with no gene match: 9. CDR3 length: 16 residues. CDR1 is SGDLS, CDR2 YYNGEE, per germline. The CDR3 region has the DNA TGTGCCAGCAGCGTATTAGGAGGTACAGGGGGCAATGAGCAGTTCTTC. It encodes CASSVLGGTGGNEQFF.

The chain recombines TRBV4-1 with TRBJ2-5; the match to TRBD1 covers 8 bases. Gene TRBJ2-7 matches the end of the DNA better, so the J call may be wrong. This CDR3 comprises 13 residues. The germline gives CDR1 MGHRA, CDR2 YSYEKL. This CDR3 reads CATRATGANEQYF. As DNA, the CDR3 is TGCGCCACCCGGGCGACAGGGGCTAACGAGCAGTACTTC.

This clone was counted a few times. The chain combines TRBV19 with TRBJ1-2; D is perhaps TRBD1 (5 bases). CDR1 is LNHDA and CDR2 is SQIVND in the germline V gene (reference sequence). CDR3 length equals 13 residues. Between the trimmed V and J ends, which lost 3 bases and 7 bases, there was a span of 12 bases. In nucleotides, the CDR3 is TGTGCCAGTAGTATGAGGGGCGCGTCTGGCTACACCTTC. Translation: CASSMRGASGYTF.

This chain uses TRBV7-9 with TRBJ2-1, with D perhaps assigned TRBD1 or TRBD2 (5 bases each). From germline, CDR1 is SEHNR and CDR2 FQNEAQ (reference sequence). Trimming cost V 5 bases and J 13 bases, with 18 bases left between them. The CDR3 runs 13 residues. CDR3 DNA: TGTGCCAGCAGCCTAACGGGACCAACCCGCCAGTTCTTC. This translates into CASSLTGPTRQFF.

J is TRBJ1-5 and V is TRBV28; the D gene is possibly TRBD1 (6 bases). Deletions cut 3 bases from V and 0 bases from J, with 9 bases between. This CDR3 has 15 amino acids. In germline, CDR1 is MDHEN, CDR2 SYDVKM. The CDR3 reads CASSFRQVSNQPQHF. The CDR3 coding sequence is TGTGCCAGCAGTTTCAGACAGGTTAGCAATCAGCCCCAGCATTTT.

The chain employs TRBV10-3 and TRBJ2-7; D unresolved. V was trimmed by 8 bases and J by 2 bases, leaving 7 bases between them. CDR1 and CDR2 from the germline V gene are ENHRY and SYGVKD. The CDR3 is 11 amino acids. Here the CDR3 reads CAIRQTYEQYF. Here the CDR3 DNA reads TGTGCCATCCGCCAGACCTACGAGCAGTACTTC.

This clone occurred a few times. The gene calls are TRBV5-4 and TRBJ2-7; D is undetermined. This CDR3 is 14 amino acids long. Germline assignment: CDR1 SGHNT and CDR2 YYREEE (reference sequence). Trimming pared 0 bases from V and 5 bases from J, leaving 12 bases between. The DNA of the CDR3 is TGTGCCAGCAGCTTGGATAATTGGTTAGACGAGCAGTACTTC. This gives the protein CASSLDNWLDEQYF.

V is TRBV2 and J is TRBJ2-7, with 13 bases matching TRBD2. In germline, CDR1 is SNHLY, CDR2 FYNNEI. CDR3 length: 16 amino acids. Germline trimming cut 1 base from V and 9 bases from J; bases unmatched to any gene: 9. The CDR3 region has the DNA TGTGCCAGCAGTGAAGGGGGACTAGCGGGAATCGGTGTGCAGTACTTC. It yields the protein CASSEGGLAGIGVQYF.

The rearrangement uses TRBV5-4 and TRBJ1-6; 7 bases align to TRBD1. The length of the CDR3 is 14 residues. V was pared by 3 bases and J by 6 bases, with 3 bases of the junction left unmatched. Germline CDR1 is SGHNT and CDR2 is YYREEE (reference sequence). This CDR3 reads CASSYRDSNSPLHF. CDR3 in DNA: TGTGCCAGCAGCTACCGGGACAGTAATTCACCCCTCCACTTT.